A selection of T cell receptor beta chains follows, all from one sample in a study of blood T cell repertoires in COVID-19. Clones were sequenced by immunoSEQ multiplex PCR, and TCRdb holds only the in-frame ones, with some missing. The table has fewer than 650,000 clones, roughly nine tenths seen once. The sequenced sample was peripheral blood. The receptors shown here come from a woman between 45 and 60 years old with COVID-19, enrolled during active disease. Each CDR3 is given with its conserved first and last residue. D genes are given only for firm matches. Some rows mark clone size as missing; the rest say once, few, many or name a class of expanded clone.

TRBD1 TRBJ1-1 - TRBV5-1 TGCGCCAGCAGCTTGGCCGGACAGGGAGGGACTGAAGCTTTCTTT CASSLAGQGGTEAFF
- TRBJ1-2 - TRBV2 TGTGCCAGCCAGCGGACGAGGCCCTCTGGCTACACCTTC CASQRTRPSGYTF
TRBD1 TRBJ1-6 - TRBV5-1 TGCGCCAGCAGCTCATCCGGGACAGGAGCTTCACCCCTCCACTTT CASSSSGTGASPLHF
TRBD1 TRBJ1-6 - TRBV5-6 TGTGCCAGCAGCAGCGAAGGAACAGGGGGCCAGACACCCCTCCACTTT CASSSEGTGGQTPLHF
- TRBJ1-4 - TRBV6-6 TGTGCCAGCAGTCCGGGGATAGGGTGGAATGAAAAACTGTTTTTT CASSPGIGWNEKLFF
- TRBJ1-1 - TRBV19 TGTGCCAGTAGTCCGGGTGGGAGCACTGAAGCTTTCTTT CASSPGGSTEAFF
- TRBJ1-2 - TRBV4-1 TGCGCCAGCAGCCGCCTATTCGGACAGCTTGGCTACACCTTC CASSRLFGQLGYTF
- TRBJ1-1 - TRBV2 TGTGCCAGCAGTGAAAACAGGAACACTGAAGCTTTCTTT CASSENRNTEAFF
- TRBJ2-2 - TRBV28 TGTGCCAGCAGTCCGTCCCCACGGGGGGCAGGCGGGGAGCTGTTTTTT CASSPSPRGAGGELFF
- TRBJ2-7 - TRBV5-4 TGTGCCAGCAGCCCGGGAGGGGGCCTCTACGAGCAGTACTTC CASSPGGGLYEQYF
- TRBJ2-1 - TRBV14 TGTGCCAGCAGCCTAATCTCCAATGAGCAGTTCTTC CASSLISNEQFF
- TRBJ1-2 - TRBV27 TGTGCCAGTAGGACGGGGGGAGGCGGCTACACCTTC CASRTGGGGYTF
- TRBJ1-6 - TRBV27 TGTGCCAGCAGTTTCGGCGGACAGCCTAATTCACCCCTCCACTTT CASSFGGQPNSPLHF
TRBD1 TRBJ1-2 - TRBV5-1 TGCGCCAGCAGCTTGGACGCGACAGGGGGCGACTATGGCTACACCTTC CASSLDATGGDYGYTF
- TRBJ2-7 - TRBV7-2 TGTGCCAGCAGCTTAAAGTGGGACTTCTCCTACGAGCAGTACTTC CASSLKWDFSYEQYF
TRBD2 TRBJ2-7 - TRBV12-3/TRBV12-4 TGTGCCAGCTGGGAGGGGATCAACGAGCAGTACTTC CASWEGINEQYF
- TRBJ2-7 - TRBV3-1/TRBV3-2 TGTGCCAGCAGCCCGCGGACAGCGAACTACGAGCAGTACTTC CASSPRTANYEQYF
- TRBJ2-3 - TRBV18 TGTGCCAGCTCACCATCGGGAAGCACAGATACGCAGTATTTT CASSPSGSTDTQYF
TRBD1 TRBJ1-1 - TRBV4-1 TGCGCCAGCAGCCAAGAAGGGACAGGGGGAAGAGCTTTCTTT CASSQEGTGGRAFF
TRBD1 TRBJ1-5 - TRBV9 TGTGCCAGCAGTGCAGGGGGGATTAGCAATCAGCCCCAGCATTTT CASSAGGISNQPQHF
TRBD1 TRBJ1-6 - TRBV6-5 TGTGCCAGCAGTTACTCGGACAGGGGAAGATCACCCCTCCACTTT CASSYSDRGRSPLHF
- TRBJ2-2 - TRBV29-1 TGCAGCGTTGAATTGGTGGTGACAGCAGGCACCGGGGAGCTGTTTTTT CSVELVVTAGTGELFF
TRBD1 TRBJ2-7 - TRBV2 TGTGCCAGCAGTTCCGGGACAGGCTCCTACGAGCAGTACTTC CASSSGTGSYEQYF
- TRBJ2-1 - TRBV19 TGTGCCAGTAAGATACAGGGTATGGATGAGCAGTTCTTC CASKIQGMDEQFF
- TRBJ2-1 - TRBV7-2 TGTGCCAGCAGCTTTAGAGGGGGTGAGCAGTTCTTC CASSFRGGEQFF
- TRBJ2-3 - TRBV9 TGTGCCAGCAGCGTAGGAGACACAGATACGCAGTATTTT CASSVGDTDTQYF
- TRBJ1-3 - TRBV3-1/TRBV3-2 TGTGCCAGCAGCCAACGGACAAGCTCTGGAAACACCATATATTTT CASSQRTSSGNTIYF
TRBD1 TRBJ1-5 - TRBV18 TGTGCCAGCTCACCTAGGGACAGCTCCCGGAGCAATCAGCCCCAGCATTTT CASSPRDSSRSNQPQHF
TRBD1 TRBJ2-2 once TRBV5-1 TGCGCCAGCAGCTCGGGACAGGGGAGTGGCGGGGAGCTGTTTTTT CASSSGQGSGGELFF
- TRBJ1-1 - TRBV30 TGTGCCTGGAGCTCGCGGCTGTACACTGAAGCTTTCTTT CAWSSRLYTEAFF
TRBD2 TRBJ2-2 once TRBV9 TGTGCCAGCAGCGTCGGTCCAGATTGGGCGGGGGTTCCCGGGGAGCTGTTTTTT CASSVGPDWAGVPGELFF
TRBD2 TRBJ2-7 - TRBV10-3 TGTGCCGCGGGACTAGCGGGGGGACCCAGGGGAGAGCAGTACTTC CAAGLAGGPRGEQYF
TRBD1 TRBJ1-1 - TRBV13 TGTGCCAGCAGCTCACAAACGAACACAGGGGGCACTGAAGCTTTCTTT CASSSQTNTGGTEAFF
TRBD1 TRBJ1-2 - TRBV6-5 TGTGCCAGCAGTACGGACAGGCTTAGGGGTGGCTACACCTTC CASSTDRLRGGYTF
- TRBJ1-1 - TRBV6-2/TRBV6-3 TGTGCCAGCAGTCCGATGGGGGCCTCGTTTATCGACACTGAAGCTTTCTTT CASSPMGASFIDTEAFF
- TRBJ2-1 - TRBV21-1 TGTGCCAGCAGCAAAGCCGGCGGGGGTCAGAGCTCCTACAATGAGCAGTTCTTC CASSKAGGGQSSYNEQFF
TRBD1 TRBJ1-2 - TRBV11-1 TGTGCCAGCAGCTTAGCGGCGACAGGGGATGGCTACACCTTC CASSLAATGDGYTF
- TRBJ1-2 - TRBV28 TGTGCCAGCAGTTTCCCCGTGGGGGGGCCTAACTATGGCTACACCTTC CASSFPVGGPNYGYTF
TRBD1 TRBJ2-2 - TRBV5-1 TGCGCCAGCAGCTTGACAGGGGCCGGGGAGCTGTTTTTT CASSLTGAGELFF
TRBD2 TRBJ2-1 - TRBV5-1 TGCGCCAGCAGCTTGATACTAGCGGGGGCCGACAATGAGCAGTTCTTC CASSLILAGADNEQFF
- TRBJ1-1 - TRBV5-1 TGCGCCAGCAGCTTGAAAGAGGGCATGTGGACTGAAGCTTTCTTT CASSLKEGMWTEAFF
- TRBJ1-5 - TRBV28 TGTGCCAGCAGTTCGACAGGAGAGGTATCCCAGCATTTT CASSSTGEVSQHF
- TRBJ2-3 - TRBV12-3/TRBV12-4 TGTGCCAGCTTGAGGGAAGATACGCAGTATTTT CASLREDTQYF
- TRBJ2-2 - TRBV6-2/TRBV6-3 TGTGCCAGCAGTTGGGACATCCCCGGGGAGCTGTTTTTT CASSWDIPGELFF
- TRBJ1-2 - TRBV3-1/TRBV3-2 TGTGCCAGCCTGAGGAGGGGATATGGCTACACCTTC CASLRRGYGYTF
TRBD2 TRBJ2-3 once TRBV5-1 TGCGCCAGCGTTCCCCAAAGCGGGGGGGCAGATACGCAGTATTTT CASVPQSGGADTQYF
TRBD2 TRBJ2-1 few TRBV5-1 TGCGCCAGCAGCCAAGACTTAGCGGGGGGCTTGAATGAGCAGTTCTTC CASSQDLAGGLNEQFF
TRBD1 TRBJ2-3 - TRBV10-3 TGTGCCATCAGTGGAGTTCAGGGGGCCCCAGATACGCAGTATTTT CAISGVQGAPDTQYF
- TRBJ1-2 - TRBV2 TGTGCCAGCATCTCCGGTAACAGGGAGAATGGCTACACCTTC CASISGNRENGYTF
TRBD1 TRBJ1-2 - TRBV18 TGTGCCAGCTTCCCCGCACGGTCGTCCGCCGGGACAGGGGGCGAGGGCTATGGCTACACCTTC CASFPARSSAGTGGEGYGYTF
TRBD1 TRBJ1-2 - TRBV4-2 TGTGCCAGCAGCCAAGCAACAGGGGGATGGGGCTACACCTTC CASSQATGGWGYTF
- TRBJ1-1 - TRBV29-1 TGCAGCGCCCCAGGGGTTACGAACACTGAAGCTTTCTTT CSAPGVTNTEAFF
- TRBJ2-7 - TRBV4-1 TGCGCCAGCAGAGCATTATTTTCGACCGGGGACGAGCAGTACTTC CASRALFSTGDEQYF
TRBD2 TRBJ2-7 - TRBV7-9 TGTGCCAGCAGCTTCGGGACTAGAGGTTACGAGCAGTACTTC CASSFGTRGYEQYF
- TRBJ1-6 few TRBV2 TGTGCCAGCAGGTCCCGCGGGGTTCCGTCACCCCTCCACTTT CASRSRGVPSPLHF
- TRBJ1-1 - TRBV7-9 TGTGCCAGCAGCCCCCCCCGGGGAGCGGACACTGAAGCTTTCTTT CASSPPRGADTEAFF
- TRBJ2-1 once TRBV19 TGTGCCAGTAGTATTTTGCTAAGCTCCTACAATGAGCAGTTCTTC CASSILLSSYNEQFF
- TRBJ1-1 - TRBV10-1 TGCGCCAGCAGTGAGTCGATAGGACGCCCTAGCAAGGGGAACACTGAAGCTTTCTTT CASSESIGRPSKGNTEAFF
TRBD2 TRBJ2-1 once TRBV7-2 TGTGCCAGCAGCTTAACAGCGGGGGACTCGTCTGAGCAGTTCTTC CASSLTAGDSSEQFF
- TRBJ1-1 - TRBV5-8 TGTGCCAGCAGCTCTTTCGACAGGCTTAACACTGAAGCTTTCTTT CASSSFDRLNTEAFF